The 14 T cell receptor beta chains below come from one sample, sequenced in a study of T cell repertoires in cytomegalovirus infection. What these receptors recognize is not known. TCRdb re-called the reads through MiXCR, storing one row per CDR3 protein. The sample yields some 500,000 distinct CDR3 sequences, approximately 40% seen once. The starting material was cultured PBMCs, obtained from culture after CMV antigen stimulation. The receptors come from a human donor in good health (CMV status not recorded). Some clones in this sample may be carry-over from other donors' samples.

This clonotype turned up a few times. The gene calls are TRBV6-5 and TRBJ1-3; no definite D call. The V and J ends lost 2 bases and 0 bases respectively, with 11 bases between them. The CDR3 spans 16 residues. Germline V lookup: CDR1 MNHEY, CDR2 SVGAGI. The CDR3 loop is CASSYTAGPSGNTIYF. DNA for the CDR3: TGTGCCAGCAGTTACACCGCGGGCCCCTCTGGAAACACCATATATTTT.

A remark on this clonotype: Possible read error: a much larger clone is one base away. This chain links TRBV7-2 with TRBJ2-7, with a tentative D call TRBD1 (6 bases). CDR3 length equals 14 residues. Germline assignment: CDR1 SGHTA and CDR2 FQGNSA. CDR3 protein: CANSFRDTSYEQYF. The DNA of the CDR3 is TGTGCCAACAGCTTCCGGGACACATCCTACGAGCAGTACTTC.

The V call is TRBV27, the J call TRBJ2-1; the match to TRBD2 covers 11 bases. The CDR3 has 16 residues. The V gene end was trimmed by 2 bases and the J gene end by 9 bases; junction bases not matched to a gene: 9. The V gene's germline CDR1 is MNHEY and CDR2 SMNVEV (reference sequence). The CDR3 loop reads CASSLPPSGRLAEQFF. The CDR3 DNA reads as TGTGCCAGCAGTTTACCTCCTAGCGGGAGGCTGGCTGAGCAGTTCTTC.

The CDR3 coding sequence is TGTGCCAGTAGTCGAGCGCGAGACCAAGAGACCCAGTACTTC. As protein: CASSRARDQETQYF. The V call is TRBV19, the J call TRBJ2-5; no clear D gene. Trimming removed 5 bases at V and 0 bases at J, with 10 bases between. CDR1 and CDR2 from the germline V gene are LNHDA and SQIVND (reference sequence). The CDR3 is made up of 14 amino acids.

In this sample, this clonotype turned up a few times. The CDR3 coding sequence is TGTGCCAGCAGCCAACTCGAGGGGAACACCATATATTTT. The encoded protein is CASSQLEGNTIYF. The V gene is TRBV7-9, the J gene TRBJ1-3; the D gene is possibly TRBD1 (5 bases). Germline V CDR1 and CDR2: SEHNR, FQNEAQ (reference sequence). CDR3 length equals 13 residues. V lost 5 bases to trimming and J lost 7 bases, with 12 bases between them.

This rearrangement joins TRBV29-1 to TRBJ2-3; either TRBD1 or TRBD2 may fit D (6 bases each). This CDR3 region has 16 residues. V dropped 6 bases and J dropped 5 bases, with 24 bases sitting between them. Germline V lookup: CDR1 SQVTM, CDR2 ANQGSEA. CDR3 protein: CSVVGSRQEAGDTQYF. The CDR3, as DNA: TGCAGCGTCGTGGGGAGTCGACAGGAAGCGGGAGATACGCAGTATTTT.

This clonotype was counted at least ten times. This chain joins TRBV7-6 and TRBJ2-1, with D unclear. V gave up 5 bases and J gave up 2 bases, with 7 bases separating them. This CDR3 has 13 amino acids. Germline values: CDR1 SGHVS, CDR2 FNYEAQ. Here the CDR3 reads CASSLTTYNEQFF. CDR3 bases: TGTGCCAGCAGCCTGACCACCTACAATGAGCAGTTCTTC.

V usage is TRBV7-2 and J usage is TRBJ1-5, with D unclear. This CDR3 contains 13 residues. Germline V gives CDR1 SGHTA, CDR2 FQGNSA. Trimming pared 1 base from V and 6 bases from J, leaving 7 bases between. For the CDR3, the DNA is TGTGCCAGCAGCTTAGATACATCTCAGCCCCAGCATTTT. Residues: CASSLDTSQPQHF.

The chain couples TRBV6-2 or TRBV6-3 to TRBJ1-5; D is unclear. The CDR3 sequence is 16 residues long. Germline CDR1 MNHEY, CDR2 SVGEGT. The V gene lost 7 bases and the J gene lost 0 bases, with 16 bases spanning the gap. The CDR3 spells CASNHPGDYSNQPQHF. In DNA form, the CDR3 reads TGTGCCAGCAATCACCCGGGAGACTATAGCAATCAGCCCCAGCATTTT.

This clonotype was counted at least ten times. This sequence joins TRBV12-3 or TRBV12-4 and TRBJ2-2; 10 positions agree with TRBD1. Trimming cost V 5 bases and J 8 bases; bases outside gene matches: 17. This CDR3 is built from 18 residues. Written as DNA, the CDR3 is TGTGCCAGCAGTCCCCCACGAAGACAGGGGGCGAACTGGGGGGAGCTGTTTTTT. This encodes CASSPPRRQGANWGELFF.

The sample holds a few counts of this clonotype. The chain has TRBV7-2 and TRBJ1-2; 11 positions agree with TRBD1. CDR3 length: 16 residues. CDR1 SGHTA and CDR2 FQGNSA come from the germline V gene. Trimming at V came to 3 bases and at J to 7 bases, leaving 10 bases not matched to a gene. The CDR3 protein is CASSFDLGQGERGYTF. In DNA form, the CDR3 reads TGTGCCAGCAGCTTCGACCTGGGACAGGGGGAACGTGGCTACACCTTC. The entire variable domain, with the rest obtained from reference TRBV7-2 and TRBJ1-2, is as follows: GAGVSQSPSNKVTEKGKDVELRCDPISGHTALYWYRQSLGQGLEFLIYFQGNSAPDKSGLPSDRFSAERTGGSVSTLTIQRTQQEDSAVYLCASSFDLGQGERGYTFGSGTRLTVV.

In this sample, this clonotype turned up a few times. The rearrangement joins TRBV6-5 to TRBJ1-4; 9 bases fit TRBD1. The J segment lost 6 bases and the V segment lost 5 bases, leaving 7 bases of the junction unmatched. There are 15 residues in the CDR3. Germline CDR1 MNHEY, CDR2 SVGAGI. The DNA for the CDR3 is TGTGCCAGCAGTCACGCGACAGGGGGTCATGAAAAACTGTTTTTT. Protein sequence: CASSHATGGHEKLFF.

This chain links TRBV7-3 with TRBJ1-1; D unclear. Germline V gene sequence: CDR1 SGHTA, CDR2 FQGTGA. The ends were cut back, 5 bases at V and 4 bases at J, with 11 bases in the middle. This CDR3 is built from 13 residues. The CDR3: CASSTPGTTEAFF. The CDR3 DNA sequence: TGTGCCAGCAGCACCCCCGGTACCACTGAAGCTTTCTTT.

This sequence joins TRBV7-2 and TRBJ2-3; TRBD2 agrees at 8 bases. CDR1 is SGHTA and CDR2 is FQGNSA in the germline V gene. The CDR3 has 14 amino acids. Unmatched junction bases numbered 9, after V lost 8 bases and J lost 5 bases. In DNA form, the CDR3 reads TGTGCCAGCGGAGGACTAGCTCAACAAGATACGCAGTATTTT. It is translated as CASGGLAQQDTQYF. Full variable domain (rest looked up from reference TRBV7-2 and TRBJ2-3): GAGVSQSPSNKVTEKGKDVELRCDPISGHTALYWYRQSLGQGLEFLIYFQGNSAPDKSGLPSDRFSAERTGGSVSTLTIQRTQQEDSAVYLCASGGLAQQDTQYFGPGTRLTVL.